The entry below gives a single TCR beta chain sequence along with its context. Sequencing was performed with immunoSEQ multiplex PCR; in TCRdb, only in-frame clones are kept and a portion is missing. The table includes about 330,000 clones, around 87% detected once. This record comes from a study of blood T cell repertoires in COVID-19. About the research overall: Acute and convalescent COVID-19 specimens originated in the United States, Italy and Spain.

V was clipped by 0 bases and J by 7 bases, with 10 bases between them. Per the germline V gene, CDR1 is WSHSY and CDR2 is SAAADI. The CDR3 is made up of 14 amino acids. The chain is built from TRBV10-2 and TRBJ1-5; D call uncertain. The specimen was peripheral blood. The TCR originated in a woman aged 50 to 60 with active or convalescent COVID-19. This chain's CDR3 is CASSESFSRQPQHF. The CDR3 DNA sequence: TGCGCCAGCAGTGAGTCTTTTTCTCGGCAGCCCCAGCATTTT.